The source of this T cell receptor beta chain is a study of regulatory T cells in long-lasting Graves disease. The authors built TCR beta libraries using iRepertoire HTBI primers and Arm-PCR of CDR3 regions. TCRdb re-analysed the multiplex PCR reads in MiXCR, keeping a single row per CDR3 protein. The table records 600,000 to 650,000 distinct CDR3 sequences, roughly 15% of them present only once. This clonotype was observed a handful of times. This CDR3 region has 15 residues. Germline CDR1 and CDR2: SGHTA and FQGNSA. The V segment lost 2 bases and the J segment 2 bases; nucleotides outside the gene matches: 5. Time point noted: newly diagnosed GD, antithyroid drugs for less than 3 months. The TCR library was prepared using RNA isolated from PBMCs. The data were also submitted as part of a second study, on T cells in Graves' hyperthyroidism and ophthalmopathy.

This material consisted of peripheral blood mononuclear cells (PBMCs), taken at new diagnosis, from a patient treated with antithyroid drugs. This clonotype was sampled from a woman aged 25 to 45 with Graves disease. The rearrangement joins TRBV7-2 to TRBJ2-7; 8 positions match TRBD1. The CDR3 sequence is CASSLRQGAPYEQYF. CDR3 in DNA: TGTGCCAGCAGCTTAAGGCAGGGGGCCCCCTACGAGCAGTACTTC.